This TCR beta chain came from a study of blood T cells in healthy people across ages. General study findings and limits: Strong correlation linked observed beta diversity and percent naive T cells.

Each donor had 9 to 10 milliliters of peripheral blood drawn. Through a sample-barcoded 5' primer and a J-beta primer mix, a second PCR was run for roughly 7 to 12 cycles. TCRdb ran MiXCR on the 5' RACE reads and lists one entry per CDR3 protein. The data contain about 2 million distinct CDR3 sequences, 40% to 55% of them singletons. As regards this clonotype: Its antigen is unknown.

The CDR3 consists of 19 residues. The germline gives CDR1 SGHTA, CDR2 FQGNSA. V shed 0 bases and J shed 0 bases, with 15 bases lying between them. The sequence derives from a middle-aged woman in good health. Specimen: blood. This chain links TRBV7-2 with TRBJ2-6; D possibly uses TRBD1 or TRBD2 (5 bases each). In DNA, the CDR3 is TGTGCCAGCAGCTTAGCGTGGGACCGACAGAGCTCTGGGGCCAACGTCCTGACTTTC. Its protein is CASSLAWDRQSSGANVLTF.